Below, 30 T cell receptor beta chains from the same sample are listed, as sequenced in a study of blood T cells in healthy people across ages (dated by TCRdb to the mid-2010s). Library method: 5' RACE. Sequencing was performed on an Illumina HiSeq 2500. A second PCR of about 6 to 11 cycles was run with a J-beta primer mix and a sample-barcoded 5' primer. The public reads were reanalyzed by TCRdb: fastp trimming at Q25, MiXCR alignment, in-frame beta chains only. Merged by CDR3 protein, the rows form single entries marked with the most common genes and DNA. This sample is represented by roughly 640,000 distinct CDR3 sequences; less than 35% of them were singletons. The ten largest clones represent around a sixth of the sample. Sequencing used blood. The receptors were gathered from a woman of 80 years or more in good health.

The genes are TRBV7-2 and TRBJ2-1, with 12 bases matching TRBD2. V shed 5 bases and J 13 bases; nucleotides not matched to a gene: 12. This CDR3 is 15 amino acids long. Germline V gene lookup returns CDR1 SGHTA and CDR2 FQGNSA. Here the CDR3 DNA reads TGTGCCAGCAGCCCCGGACTAGCGGGGAGGGAGACCCAGTTCTTC. This translates into CASSPGLAGRETQFF.

The genes are TRBV11-2 and TRBJ2-7; 9 bases line up with TRBD2. The V segment lost 0 bases and the J segment 7 bases; nucleotides outside the gene matches: 7. Germline CDR1 reads SGHAT; CDR2 reads FQNNGV. The CDR3 contains 15 residues. The DNA for the CDR3 is TGTGCCAGCAGCTTAGAGGGCGGGGGGGACAATGAGCAGTACTTC. Translated: CASSLEGGGDNEQYF.

In this sample, this clonotype turned up a few times. A much more abundant neighbour one base away suggests this may be a read error. This chain links TRBV7-8 with TRBJ2-1; no definite D call. Germline-derived CDR1 and CDR2 are SGHVS and FQNEAQ. V shed 1 base and J shed 6 bases, with 7 bases lying between them. CDR3 length equals 13 residues. The CDR3 loop reads CASSLGPRNEQFF. In DNA, the CDR3 is TGTGCCAGCAGCTTAGGCCCCCGCAATGAGCAGTTCTTC.

This clonotype has only one observation. The genes are TRBV12-3 or TRBV12-4 and TRBJ1-2, with TRBD1 matching over 9 bases. The ends lost 6 bases at V and 5 bases at J; junction bases unmatched: 10. CDR3 size: 15 residues. CDR3 residues: CASSQTGQGHYGYTF. The CDR3, as DNA: TGTGCCAGCAGCCAAACCGGACAGGGGCATTATGGCTACACCTTC.

This clonotype was observed at least ten times. The gene calls are TRBV30 and TRBJ1-2, with 7 positions matching TRBD1. V shed 1 base and J 2 bases; nucleotides not matched to a gene: 7. This CDR3 comprises 15 residues. Germline V CDR1 and CDR2: GTSNPN, SVGIG (reference sequence). CDR3 loop: CAWSASDRPNYGYTF. CDR3 DNA sequence: TGTGCCTGGAGTGCCTCGGACAGGCCGAACTATGGCTACACCTTC. The variable domain in full, with the rest retrieved from reference TRBV30 and TRBJ1-2, is SQTIHQWPATLVQPVGSPLSLECTVEGTSNPNLYWYRQAAGRGLQLLFYSVGIGQISSEVPQNLSASRPQDRQFILSSKKLLLSDSGFYLCAWSASDRPNYGYTFGSGTRLTVV.

This clonotype occurred a few times. The V call is TRBV4-3, the J call TRBJ2-2, with 10 bases aligning to TRBD2. The CDR3 is 17 residues long. Germline V gives CDR1 LGHNA, CDR2 YSLEER. The V segment lost 5 bases and the J segment 6 bases; nucleotides outside the gene matches: 12. This chain's CDR3 is CASSYAGLAGVPGELFF. CDR3 in DNA: TGCGCCAGCAGCTATGCGGGGCTAGCGGGGGTCCCCGGGGAGCTGTTTTTT.

This clonotype was seen at least ten times. The chain uses TRBV4-2 and TRBJ2-7, with 7 bases lining up with TRBD2. CDR3 length: 17 amino acids. Germline V gene data show CDR1 as LGHNA and CDR2 as YNFKEQ. The junction had 15 bases not matched to a gene; V was cut back by 0 bases and J by 7 bases. CDR3 bases: TGTGCCAGCAGCCAAGATGGAACTAGCGCCGGCAAAAAGGAGCAGTACTTC. Amino acids: CASSQDGTSAGKKEQYF.

There are a few counts of this clonotype. The V and J genes are TRBV7-3 and TRBJ2-7, with D tentatively TRBD2 (6 bases). Germline V gene lookup returns CDR1 SGHTA and CDR2 FQGTGA. The CDR3 has 14 amino acids. Trimming took 4 bases from V and 7 from J, leaving 17 bases between them. This CDR3 reads CASSSLLASNEQYF. DNA of the CDR3: TGTGCCAGCAGCTCCCTTCTAGCGTCCAATGAGCAGTACTTC.

The chain is built from TRBV4-1 and TRBJ2-5; 8 bases line up with TRBD1. Germline CDR1 is MGHRA and CDR2 is YSYEKL. V trimming: 0 bases; J trimming: 4 bases; junction bases outside the gene matches: 7. The CDR3 covers 16 residues. CDR3 nucleotide sequence: TGCGCCAGCAGCCAAGAAACAGGGGGGCGCGGAGAGACCCAGTACTTC. Its translation: CASSQETGGRGETQYF.

Concerning this clonotype: One end of the junction does not line up with germline, which may come from a read error. The J gene is TRBJ1-4, the V gene TRBV5-6; D unresolved. The CDR3 spans 16 residues. Germline assignment: CDR1 SGHDT and CDR2 YYEEEE. CDR3 sequence reads: CASSLIGSVTNEKRFF. The CDR3 DNA sequence: TGTGCCAGCAGCTTGATAGGTTCTGTAACTAATGAAAAACGGTTTTTT.

Turning to this clonotype: The germline gene is not matched at one end of the junction; a read error may be the cause. The chain couples TRBV28 to TRBJ2-3, with D unclear. This CDR3 contains 14 residues. CDR1 is MDHEN, CDR2 SYDVKM, per germline. The CDR3 coding sequence is TGTGCCAGCAGGTTCCAGCAGCGCACAGATATGCAGTATTTT. As protein: CASRFQQRTDMQYF.

This clonotype has more than one count but fewer than ten. CDR3 DNA sequence: TGTGCCAGCAGCTTTGGGCAGGGGCGCTTTAACGAAAAACTGTTTTTT. This translates into CASSFGQGRFNEKLFF. This rearrangement joins TRBV5-5 to TRBJ1-4; weak D call: TRBD1 (6 bases). Per germline, CDR1 SGHKS and CDR2 YYEKEE (reference sequence). This CDR3 is built from 16 residues. The V end was cut by 2 bases, the J end by 8 bases, with 19 bases between.

This clonotype was detected ten times or more. CDR3 DNA sequence: TGTGCCAGCAGCCTAGCCGGGCTACCCGAGCAGTACTTC. Translating gives CASSLAGLPEQYF. The rearrangement joins TRBV5-6 to TRBJ2-7; tentatively, D is TRBD2 (5 bases). With 4 bases removed from V and 6 bases from J, the gap between germline ends came to 14 bases. CDR3 length: 13 amino acids. Germline V lookup: CDR1 SGHDT, CDR2 YYEEEE.

The rearrangement uses TRBV7-7 and TRBJ2-4; D is possibly TRBD1 or TRBD2 (5 bases each). The DNA end lines up better with TRBJ2-7; the J call may be wrong. The length of the CDR3 is 14 residues. CDR1 SSHAT and CDR2 FNYEAQ come from the germline V gene (reference sequence). CDR3 loop: CASSPNTGTSEQYF. The CDR3 DNA follows: TGTGCCAGCAGCCCGAATACGGGGACCAGCGAGCAGTACTTC.

This clonotype was seen ten or more times. V gene TRBV4-3 combines with J gene TRBJ2-3; D possibly uses TRBD1 or TRBD2 (7 bases each). In germline, CDR1 is LGHNA, CDR2 YSLEER. Deletions cut 4 bases from V and 5 bases from J, with 16 bases between. The CDR3 loop spans 15 amino acids. The CDR3 coding sequence is TGCGCCAGCAGCCGGGAACCAGGGGGGGGAGATACGCAGTATTTT. It translates to CASSREPGGGDTQYF.

In the case of this clonotype: One junction end does not reproduce the germline sequence, and a read error may be involved. The CDR3 sequence is CASSSHRDSNTRELFF. CDR3 DNA sequence: TGTGCCAGCAGTTCCCACAGGGACTCGAACACCAGGGAGCTGTTTTTT. V gene TRBV12-3 or TRBV12-4 combines with J gene TRBJ2-2, with D perhaps matching TRBD1 or TRBD2 (6 bases each). The CDR3 covers 16 residues.

In this sample, this clonotype turned up many times. J is TRBJ2-7 and V is TRBV18, with D unclear. The CDR3 length is 16 residues. CDR1 KGHSH and CDR2 LQKENI come from the germline V gene. Between the trimmed V and J ends, which lost 0 bases and 4 bases, there was a span of 16 bases. CDR3 DNA: TGTGCCAGCTCACCACCGTCGTTTGCTAGTTCTTACGAGCAGTACTTC. Translating gives CASSPPSFASSYEQYF.

This clonotype showed up many times. The rearrangement links TRBV9 to TRBJ2-3; the match to TRBD2 covers 9 bases. Looked up from germline, CDR1 is SGDLS and CDR2 is YYNGEE. This CDR3 region has 17 residues. V was pared by 0 bases and J by 2 bases, with 7 bases of the junction left unmatched. CDR3 DNA: TGTGCCAGCAGCGTAGCCCGACTAGCGGAAACCACAGATACGCAGTATTTT. Translation: CASSVARLAETTDTQYF.

In its sample, this clonotype was seen many times. V usage is TRBV25-1 and J usage is TRBJ2-1; 12 nucleotides align to TRBD1. The CDR3 contains 14 residues. With 4 bases clipped from V and 9 bases from J, the junction kept 4 bases outside the gene matches. Germline V CDR1 and CDR2: MGHDK, SYGVNS. CDR3 sequence: CASSGDRGHSEQFF. The DNA of the CDR3 is TGTGCCAGCAGTGGGGACAGGGGGCATAGTGAGCAGTTCTTC.

This clonotype appeared many times. The V gene is TRBV6-4, the J gene TRBJ2-7; TRBD1 matches at 7 bases. Germline V gives CDR1 MRHNA, CDR2 SNTAGT. The CDR3 contains 15 residues. Trimming took 6 bases from V and 3 from J; bases not matched to a gene: 11. The CDR3 DNA reads TGTGCCAGCAGACGTGAGGCAGGGGGAGTCTACGAGCAGTACTTC. The encoded protein is CASRREAGGVYEQYF.

This clonotype has ten or more counts. The V and J genes are TRBV3-1 and TRBJ2-7; 7 bases are a match to TRBD1. The CDR3 runs to 16 residues. J was trimmed by 0 bases and V by 1 base; bases with no gene match: 6. Germline CDR1 reads LGHDT; CDR2 reads YNNKEL (reference sequence). The CDR3: CASSQGGQVASYEQYF. CDR3 nucleotides: TGTGCCAGCAGCCAAGGAGGACAGGTCGCCTCCTACGAGCAGTACTTC.

This clonotype was seen more than once but under ten times. The chain couples TRBV10-2 to TRBJ1-6; D gene uncertain. V lost 5 bases to trimming and J lost 5 bases, with 13 bases between them. CDR1 and CDR2 (germline): WSHSY, SAAADI. This CDR3 spans 15 amino acids. The CDR3 spells CASSRAEPNNSPLHF. CDR3 nucleotide sequence: TGCGCCAGCAGTCGGGCGGAACCCAATAATTCACCCCTCCACTTT.

This clonotype was counted only a few times. With a much larger clone just one base away, this may be a read error. V and J are TRBV20-1 and TRBJ1-5; no firm D call. V lost 4 bases, J lost 6 bases, and 7 bases lay in between. Germline-derived CDR1 and CDR2 are DFQATT and SNEGSKA (reference sequence). The CDR3 runs 11 residues. CDR3 in amino acids: CSAKGSQPQHF. The CDR3 bases are TGCAGTGCTAAAGGGTCTCAGCCCCAGCATTTT.

This clonotype was seen repeatedly, ten times or more. This chain connects TRBV6-5 to TRBJ1-2; D may be TRBD1 (6 bases). Germline V CDR1 and CDR2: MNHEY, SVGAGI. The CDR3 covers 11 residues. Trimming cost V 6 bases and J 6 bases, with 8 bases left between them. The CDR3 DNA reads as TGTGCCAGCAGGAACAGGGATGGCTACACCTTC. Amino acids: CASRNRDGYTF.

This clonotype was seen many times. This chain joins TRBV28 and TRBJ2-1, with D perhaps assigned TRBD1 or TRBD2 (5 bases each). In germline, CDR1 is MDHEN, CDR2 SYDVKM. V was pared by 2 bases and J by 10 bases, with 6 bases between. The CDR3 runs 11 residues. CDR3 region: CASSLGTEQFF. CDR3 DNA: TGTGCCAGCAGTTTAGGGACCGAGCAGTTCTTC.

This clonotype was observed a single time. V and J are TRBV20-1 and TRBJ2-5, with D unresolved. This CDR3 is 18 amino acids long. The V gene's germline CDR1 is DFQATT and CDR2 SNEGSKA (reference sequence). Trimming shortened V by 0 bases and J by 11 bases, and 31 bases separated the two germline ends. CDR3 region: CSARDKRGPSLSNNEQYF. CDR3 nucleotide sequence: TGCAGTGCTAGAGATAAGCGCGGACCCTCGTTAAGCAACAATGAGCAGTACTTC.

For this clonotype: Since a much larger clone is just one base distant, this may be a read error. V and J are TRBV27 and TRBJ2-5, with 10 nucleotides matching TRBD2. After removal of 6 bases from V and 9 bases from J, the junction contained 19 bases not matched to a gene. The CDR3 spans 17 residues. Germline V gives CDR1 MNHEY, CDR2 SMNVEV (reference sequence). The CDR3 is CASRPWGSGGDRESQYF. In DNA, the CDR3 is TGTGCCAGCAGACCCTGGGGGAGCGGGGGGGACCGGGAGTCCCAGTACTTC.

This clonotype was detected ten times or more. CDR3 sequence reads: CASSLGGTMPYEQYF. CDR3 in DNA: TGCGCCAGCAGCTTAGGGGGGACAATGCCCTACGAGCAGTACTTC. V is TRBV5-1 and J is TRBJ2-7; D is perhaps TRBD1 or TRBD2 (6 bases each). V gave up 2 bases and J gave up 2 bases, with 14 bases separating them. Per germline, CDR1 SGHRS and CDR2 YFSETQ. The CDR3 runs 15 residues. The variable domain in full, with the rest retrieved from reference TRBV5-1 and TRBJ2-7, is KAGVTQTPRYLIKTRGQQVTLSCSPISGHRSVSWYQQTPGQGLQFLFEYFSETQRNKGNFPGRFSGRQFSNSRSEMNVSTLELGDSALYLCASSLGGTMPYEQYFGPGTRLTVT.

The chain uses TRBV20-1 and TRBJ1-2, with D uncertain. Trimming took 0 bases from V and 7 from J, leaving 12 bases between them. The CDR3 runs to 13 residues. The germline V gene encodes CDR1 DFQATT and CDR2 SNEGSKA (reference sequence). CDR3 bases: TGCAGTGCTAGAGATTGGCTAAGCGGTGGCTACACCTTC. The encoded protein is CSARDWLSGGYTF.

The V gene is TRBV3-1, the J gene TRBJ1-1, with 11 bases that match TRBD1. CDR3 length: 18 residues. Trimming cost V 1 base and J 4 bases; bases outside gene matches: 11. Germline V CDR1 and CDR2: LGHDT, YNNKEL (reference sequence). The CDR3, as DNA: TGTGCCAGCAGCCAAGTACCCATGGACAGGGGGCGGATCACTGAAGCTTTCTTT. As protein: CASSQVPMDRGRITEAFF.